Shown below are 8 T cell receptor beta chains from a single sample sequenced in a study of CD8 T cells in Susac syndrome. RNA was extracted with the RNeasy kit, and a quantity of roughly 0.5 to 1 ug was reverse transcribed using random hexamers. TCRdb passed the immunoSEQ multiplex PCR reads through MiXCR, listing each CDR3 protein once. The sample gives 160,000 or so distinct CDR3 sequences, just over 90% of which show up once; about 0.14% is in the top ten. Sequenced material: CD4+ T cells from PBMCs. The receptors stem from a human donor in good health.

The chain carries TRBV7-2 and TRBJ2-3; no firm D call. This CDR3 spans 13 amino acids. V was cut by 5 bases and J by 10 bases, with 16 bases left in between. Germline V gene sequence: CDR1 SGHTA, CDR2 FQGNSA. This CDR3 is CASSLNGVGAQYF. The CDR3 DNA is TGTGCCAGCAGCCTAAACGGTGTCGGTGCGCAGTATTTT.

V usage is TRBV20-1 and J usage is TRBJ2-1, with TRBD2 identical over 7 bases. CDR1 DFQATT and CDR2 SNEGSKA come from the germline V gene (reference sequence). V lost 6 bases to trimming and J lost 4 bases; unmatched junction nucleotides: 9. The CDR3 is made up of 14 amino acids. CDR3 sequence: CSAASGRGYNEQFF. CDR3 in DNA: TGCAGTGCGGCTAGCGGACGCGGATACAATGAGCAGTTCTTC.

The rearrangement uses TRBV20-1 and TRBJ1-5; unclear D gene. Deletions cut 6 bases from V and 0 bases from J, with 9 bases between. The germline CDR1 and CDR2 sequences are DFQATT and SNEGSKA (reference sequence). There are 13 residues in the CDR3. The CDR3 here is CSARAYSNQPQHF. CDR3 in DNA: TGCAGTGCGCGTGCGTATAGCAATCAGCCCCAGCATTTT.

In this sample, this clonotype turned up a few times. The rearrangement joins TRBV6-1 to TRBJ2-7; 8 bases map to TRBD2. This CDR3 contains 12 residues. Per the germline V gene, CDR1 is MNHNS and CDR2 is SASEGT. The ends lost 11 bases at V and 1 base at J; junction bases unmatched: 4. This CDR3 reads CASGGASYEQYF. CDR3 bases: TGTGCCTCGGGGGGGGCTTCCTACGAGCAGTACTTC.

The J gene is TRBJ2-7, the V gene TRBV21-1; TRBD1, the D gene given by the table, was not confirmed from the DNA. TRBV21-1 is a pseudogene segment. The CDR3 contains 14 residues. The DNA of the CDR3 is TGTGCCAGCAGCAAACGCCGGGACAGTTACGAGCAGTACTTC. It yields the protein CASSKRRDSYEQYF.

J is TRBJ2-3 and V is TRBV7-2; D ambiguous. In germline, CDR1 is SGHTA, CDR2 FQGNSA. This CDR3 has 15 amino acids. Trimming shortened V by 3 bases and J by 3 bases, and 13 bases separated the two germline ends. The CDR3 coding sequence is TGTGCCAGCAGCTTCCAGGTTGCGATTACAGATACGCAGTATTTT. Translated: CASSFQVAITDTQYF.

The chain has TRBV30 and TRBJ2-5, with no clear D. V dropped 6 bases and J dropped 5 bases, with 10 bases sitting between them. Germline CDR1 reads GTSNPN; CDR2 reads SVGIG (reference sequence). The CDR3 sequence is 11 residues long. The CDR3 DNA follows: TGTGCCTGTCGACCCCAGGAGACCCAGTACTTC. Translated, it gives CACRPQETQYF.

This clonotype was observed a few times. The CDR3 sequence: CASSLNREDTQYF. The DNA of the CDR3 is TGTGCCAGCAGCCTCAACAGGGAAGATACGCAGTATTTT. The V and J genes are TRBV5-6 and TRBJ2-3; a possible D gene is TRBD1 (6 bases). The CDR3 runs to 13 residues. Germline CDR1 and CDR2: SGHDT and YYEEEE. The germline V and J ends were trimmed by 4 bases and 5 bases, with 11 bases remaining between them.